This T cell receptor (beta chain) was sequenced for a study of T cell changes during pregnancy in multiple sclerosis. Repertoires were generated with immunoSEQ multiplex PCR, while TCRdb's copy carries only in-frame clones and drops some. The sample lists 45,000 to 70,000 clones, approximately 90% occurring once. The CDR3 loop spans 13 amino acids. Sequencing used peripheral blood, obtained in the third trimester of pregnancy. The receptor comes from a female donor in good health, enrolled as a control in a pregnancy study. This chain links TRBV21-1 with TRBJ1-2; TRBD1 is taken as the D call from the table, unchecked against the DNA. TRBV21-1 is annotated as a pseudogene. CDR3 DNA: TGTGCCAGCAGCCGGACAGGGAGAGGTGGCTACACCTTC. Translation: CASSRTGRGGYTF.